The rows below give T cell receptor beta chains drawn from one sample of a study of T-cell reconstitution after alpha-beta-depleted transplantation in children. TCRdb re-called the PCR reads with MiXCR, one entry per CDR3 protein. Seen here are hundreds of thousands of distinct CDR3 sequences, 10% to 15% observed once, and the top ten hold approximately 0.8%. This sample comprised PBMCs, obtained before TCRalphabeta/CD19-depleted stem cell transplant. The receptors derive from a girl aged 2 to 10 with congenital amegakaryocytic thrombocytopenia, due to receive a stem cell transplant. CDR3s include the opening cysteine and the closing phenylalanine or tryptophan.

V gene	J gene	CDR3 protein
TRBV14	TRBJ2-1	CASSHIIRVSYNEQFF
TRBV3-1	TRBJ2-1	CASSPPSGSFSSYNEQFF
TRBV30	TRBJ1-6	CAWSVGPRGFSPLHF
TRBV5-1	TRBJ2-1	CASSLGLPYNEQFF
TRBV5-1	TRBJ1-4	CASSLSLRGKGGRVEKLFF
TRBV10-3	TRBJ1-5	CAIRGQPNQPQHF
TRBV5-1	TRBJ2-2	CASSFETVNTGELFF
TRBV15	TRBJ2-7	CATSRDDRNEQYF
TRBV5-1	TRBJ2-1	CASSGSIGKVGNEQFF
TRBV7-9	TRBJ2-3	CASMEVDTQYF
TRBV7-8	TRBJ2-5	CASSLLGRQETQYF
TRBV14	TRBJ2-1	CASSQPGQLNEQFF
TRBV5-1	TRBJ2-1	CASSLGQKYNEQFF